This T cell receptor beta chain appears in the sequencing data of a study of blood T cell repertoires in COVID-19. The CDR3 has 14 amino acids. The germline V gene has CDR1 MNHEY and CDR2 SVGAGI. Trimming pared 7 bases from V and 2 bases from J, leaving 9 bases between. Sequencing was performed with immunoSEQ multiplex PCR; in TCRdb, only in-frame clones are kept and a portion is missing. Of approximately 250,000 clones listed, 75% to 85% are singletons. This clonotype originated in a woman aged 45-59 years with acute or convalescent COVID-19. Sequencing was done on a sample of peripheral blood. J is TRBJ1-6 and V is TRBV6-5, with unresolved D. The CDR3 DNA reads as TGTGCCAGCATGGAGAACACCTATAATTCACCCCTCCACTTT. This codes for CASMENTYNSPLHF.